Below, 21 T cell receptor beta chains from the same sample are listed, as sequenced in a study of shared clonotypes between healthy human individuals (dated by TCRdb to about 2020). The library was made by the immunoSEQ multiplex PCR assay. TCRdb limited this immuneACCESS table to in-frame rearrangements with V and J called. A share of clones is missing; checked studies link under half to unresolved V genes, and the rest is unexplained. The sample records some 1.4 million clones, roughly 96% of which are singletons. 0.95% to 1.5% of the sample lies in the top ten. The sample consisted of naive CD4+ T cells sorted from blood. Sample cell subset or site, as interpreted from the label and publication: CD45RA+ positively selected. The source of these receptors is a man aged 25 to 40 in good health.

The chain employs TRBV29-1 and TRBJ2-1; no reliable D call. The germline CDR1 and CDR2 sequences are SQVTM and ANQGSEA. This CDR3 is 12 amino acids long. V lost 0 bases and J lost 6, with 6 bases in between. The CDR3 DNA reads as TGCAGCGTTGAAGATTTCGGCAATGAGCAGTTCTTC. Encoded protein: CSVEDFGNEQFF.

The J gene is TRBJ2-1, the V gene TRBV6-5, with a possible D match to TRBD2 (5 bases). V lost 8 bases to trimming and J lost 8 bases, with 10 bases between them. The CDR3 extends over 11 amino acids. The germline V gene has CDR1 MNHEY and CDR2 SVGAGI. CDR3 sequence (DNA): TGTGCCAGCTACAACGGGGATGAGCAGTTCTTC. Its translation is CASYNGDEQFF.

The chain uses TRBV6-5 and TRBJ2-3; no reliable D call. V lost 1 base to trimming and J lost 0 bases, with 11 bases between them. The CDR3 contains 16 residues. CDR1 is MNHEY, CDR2 SVGAGI, per germline. The CDR3 DNA reads TGTGCCAGCAGTTACTTTAAGGCCCAGAGCACAGATACGCAGTATTTT. Its translation: CASSYFKAQSTDTQYF.

This clone was recorded only once. The chain is built from TRBV10-2 and TRBJ2-1; 12 nucleotides align to TRBD2. V shed 3 bases, J shed 8 bases, and the junction held 11 bases outside the gene matches. CDR3 length equals 17 residues. Germline assignment: CDR1 WSHSY and CDR2 SAAADI. This CDR3 is CASSDPGLAGGFDEQFF. The CDR3 region has the DNA TGCGCCAGCAGTGATCCGGGGCTAGCGGGAGGGTTTGATGAGCAGTTCTTC.

The chain couples TRBV10-3 to TRBJ1-2, with TRBD1 as a possible D gene (5 bases). The CDR3 consists of 15 residues. V dropped 3 bases and J dropped 3 bases, with 14 bases sitting between them. CDR1 and CDR2 from the germline V gene are ENHRY and SYGVKD. The CDR3: CAISEGQGMDYGYTF. Here the CDR3 DNA reads TGTGCCATCAGTGAAGGGCAGGGAATGGACTATGGCTACACCTTC.

The chain is built from TRBV28 and TRBJ1-2; possible D gene TRBD1, 5 bases. Germline CDR1 reads MDHEN; CDR2 reads SYDVKM. Trimming cost V 8 bases and J 3 bases, with 16 bases left between them. There are 14 residues in the CDR3. Written as DNA, the CDR3 is TGTGCCAGCCGTTCCATCGGGACCCACTATGGCTACACCTTC. This sequence encodes CASRSIGTHYGYTF.

This chain connects TRBV14 to TRBJ2-1; D is possibly TRBD2 (6 bases). Germline V gene data show CDR1 as SGHDN and CDR2 as FVKESK. V shed 1 base and J shed 0 bases, with 13 bases lying between them. The CDR3 consists of 17 residues. The CDR3 nucleotides are TGTGCCAGCAGCCAAGGAAGCGGCGGGATCTCCTACAATGAGCAGTTCTTC. Residues: CASSQGSGGISYNEQFF. Together with reference TRBV14 and TRBJ2-1, the CDR3 gives the full variable domain: EAGVTQFPSHSVIEKGQTVTLRCDPISGHDNLYWYRRVMGKEIKFLLHFVKESKQDESGMPNNRFLAERTGGTYSTLKVQPAELEDSGVYFCASSQGSGGISYNEQFFGPGTRLTVL.

This rearrangement joins TRBV6-4 to TRBJ2-2; either TRBD1 or TRBD2 may fit D (6 bases each). Trimming took off 6 bases at V and 3 bases at J, with 26 bases between the two ends. The CDR3 runs to 19 residues. Germline V lookup: CDR1 MRHNA, CDR2 SNTAGT. The CDR3 region has the DNA TGTGCCAGCAGCCCGGGGGACACCAAATTAGGGCCCTACACCGGGGAGCTGTTTTTT. Encoded protein: CASSPGDTKLGPYTGELFF.

This clone was recorded once. The chain links TRBV15 to TRBJ1-5, with D perhaps matching TRBD1 (5 bases). Trimming left V 1 base short and J 6 bases short, with 10 bases between. Germline loops: CDR1 LNHNV, CDR2 YYDKDF (reference sequence). The CDR3 loop spans 14 amino acids. CDR3 protein: CATSRAGRGQPQHF. The DNA of the CDR3 is TGTGCCACCAGCAGAGCAGGGAGAGGTCAGCCCCAGCATTTT.

This chain joins TRBV11-2 and TRBJ2-7; 13 bases are shared with TRBD2. Unmatched junction bases numbered 4, after V lost 5 bases and J lost 3 bases. The CDR3 runs to 15 residues. Germline loops: CDR1 SGHAT, CDR2 FQNNGV. The CDR3 is CASSPWTSGSYEQYF. In nucleotides, the CDR3 is TGTGCCAGCAGCCCCTGGACTAGCGGGAGCTACGAGCAGTACTTC.

The V call is TRBV5-1, the J call TRBJ1-1; D is ambiguous. There are 13 residues in the CDR3. V lost 2 bases, J lost 4 bases, and 9 bases lay in between. Germline-derived CDR1 and CDR2 are SGHRS and YFSETQ. The CDR3, as DNA: TGCGCCAGCAGCTTCACGGAGGGCACTGAAGCTTTCTTT. Translation gives CASSFTEGTEAFF.

The chain's CDR3 is CASSGPGQGFAQETQYF. DNA for the CDR3: TGCGCCAGCAGCGGGCCGGGACAGGGTTTTGCCCAAGAGACCCAGTACTTC. V usage is TRBV5-1 and J usage is TRBJ2-5, with 9 positions matching TRBD1. V lost 4 bases, J lost 1 base, and 11 bases stayed unmatched. The germline V gene has CDR1 SGHRS and CDR2 YFSETQ. CDR3 length: 17 residues.

The chain links TRBV27 to TRBJ1-5; 9 positions agree with TRBD1. V lost 6 bases, J lost 4 bases, and 4 bases stayed unmatched. This CDR3 spans 14 amino acids. From germline, CDR1 is MNHEY and CDR2 SMNVEV (reference sequence). The CDR3 protein is CASRRTGANQPQHF. In DNA form, the CDR3 reads TGTGCCAGCAGGAGGACAGGGGCAAATCAGCCCCAGCATTTT.

The rearrangement links TRBV18 to TRBJ2-5; 11 positions match TRBD2. The junction had 11 bases not matched to a gene; V was cut back by 3 bases and J by 5 bases. Per germline, CDR1 KGHSH and CDR2 LQKENI. The CDR3 has 17 amino acids. In DNA form, the CDR3 reads TGTGCCAGCTCACCTTTAACTAGCGGGAGTTATCGGGAGACCCAGTACTTC. This encodes CASSPLTSGSYRETQYF.

The V call is TRBV19, the J call TRBJ2-5; D gene uncertain. Trimming left V 5 bases short and J 5 bases short, with 9 bases between. The CDR3 runs 12 residues. Germline loops: CDR1 LNHDA, CDR2 SQIVND (reference sequence). CDR3 coding DNA: TGTGCCAGTAGTGAGCGCCAGGAGACCCAGTACTTC. Its translation: CASSERQETQYF.

The V and J genes are TRBV27 and TRBJ2-5; 9 bases line up with TRBD1. This CDR3 spans 16 amino acids. CDR1 is MNHEY, CDR2 SMNVEV, per germline (reference sequence). Trimming at V came to 3 bases and at J to 2 bases, leaving 7 bases not matched to a gene. The CDR3: CASSFTRGQGQETQYF. The CDR3 DNA follows: TGTGCCAGCAGTTTCACCCGGGGACAGGGACAAGAGACCCAGTACTTC.

V gene TRBV9 combines with J gene TRBJ2-2, with TRBD2 identical over 8 bases. This CDR3 has 16 amino acids. Germline V gives CDR1 SGDLS, CDR2 YYNGEE. Losses at the gene ends were 4 bases for V and 5 bases for J; bases not matched to a gene: 10. CDR3 sequence: CASSTQLAGGTGELFF. The CDR3 DNA reads TGTGCCAGCAGCACCCAGCTAGCGGGCGGGACCGGGGAGCTGTTTTTT.

A remark on this clone: At the DNA level, this CDR3 is encoded by other sequences in the same sample as well. This chain links TRBV18 with TRBJ2-3, with TRBD2 matching over 8 bases. J lost 0 bases, V lost 3 bases, and 2 bases had no gene match. The germline V gene has CDR1 KGHSH and CDR2 LQKENI. This CDR3 region has 15 residues. The CDR3 loop reads CASSPLAGSTDTQYF. The CDR3 DNA reads TGTGCCAGCTCACCGCTAGCGGGCAGCACAGATACGCAGTATTTT.

The chain combines TRBV10-1 with TRBJ2-3; possible D gene TRBD1, 5 bases. The germline V gene encodes CDR1 WNHNN and CDR2 SYGVQD (reference sequence). CDR3 size: 15 residues. V was shortened by 3 bases and J by 4 bases, with 14 bases between the two germline ends. In DNA form, the CDR3 reads TGCGCCAGCAGTGACCAAGGGGTTGTCGCAGATACGCAGTATTTT. Translated, it gives CASSDQGVVADTQYF.

The CDR3 protein is CASSNRVGKQYF. In DNA form, the CDR3 reads TGCGCCAGCAGCAACAGGGTTGGTAAGCAGTACTTC. The genes are TRBV5-1 and TRBJ2-7; D might be TRBD1 (6 bases). The V end was cut by 4 bases, the J end by 8 bases, with 13 bases between. CDR3 length equals 12 residues. CDR1 and CDR2 from the germline V gene are SGHRS and YFSETQ.

The V and J genes are TRBV2 and TRBJ1-1; D unresolved. This CDR3 has 15 amino acids. Trimming left V 6 bases short and J 1 base short, with 15 bases between. Germline V CDR1 and CDR2: SNHLY, FYNNEI. The CDR3 loop reads CASRNEQAPNTEAFF. CDR3 DNA sequence: TGTGCCAGCAGGAACGAGCAGGCCCCGAACACTGAAGCTTTCTTT.